The TCR beta chain described here comes from a study of T cell responses to AZD1222 COVID-19 vaccine. Looking at the study overall: Researchers grouped second doses given at about 4 or about 12 weeks into one pool. Findings and caveats of the study: No day 14 peak samples; only post-peak repertoires were characterized. Donors, mostly white British, included more females; clonal diversity was possibly underestimated. Dominant at 160-218 and 743-854, vaccine-associated CD4 TCRs also spanned spike.

CDR3 length: 16 amino acids. Germline V gives CDR1 KGHSH, CDR2 LQKENI. V was shortened by 1 base and J by 3 bases, with 16 bases between the two germline ends. Some clones are missing from TCRdb's copy, which holds only in-frame ones; the method was immunoSEQ multiplex PCR. The sample gives 75,000 to 100,000 clones, almost 90% of which show up once; about 26% is in the top ten. About this clone itself: The target antigen is unknown.

J is TRBJ2-7 and V is TRBV18; D may be TRBD2 (6 bases). The sequenced sample was peripheral blood, obtained on day 0 of AZD1222 vaccination. The receptor comes from an adult in good health. The CDR3 is CASSPLGGEFLYEQYF. CDR3 coding DNA: TGTGCCAGCTCACCACTTGGAGGGGAGTTTCTCTACGAGCAGTACTTC.